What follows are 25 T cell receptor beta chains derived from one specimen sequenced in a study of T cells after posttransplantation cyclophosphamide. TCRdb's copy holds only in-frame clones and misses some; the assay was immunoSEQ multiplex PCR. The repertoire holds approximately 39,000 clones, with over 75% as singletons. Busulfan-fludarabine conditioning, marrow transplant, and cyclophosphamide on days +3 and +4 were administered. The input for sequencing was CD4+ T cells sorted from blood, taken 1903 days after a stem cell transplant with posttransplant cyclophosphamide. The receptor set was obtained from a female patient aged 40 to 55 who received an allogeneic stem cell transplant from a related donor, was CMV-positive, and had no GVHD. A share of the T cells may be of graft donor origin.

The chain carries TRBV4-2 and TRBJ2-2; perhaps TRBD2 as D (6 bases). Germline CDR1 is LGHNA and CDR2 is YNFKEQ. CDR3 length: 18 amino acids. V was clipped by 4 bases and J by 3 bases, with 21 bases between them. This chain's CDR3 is CASSRSPGTLVDTGELFF. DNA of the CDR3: TGTGCCAGCAGCCGATCACCGGGGACTCTCGTCGACACCGGGGAGCTGTTTTTT.

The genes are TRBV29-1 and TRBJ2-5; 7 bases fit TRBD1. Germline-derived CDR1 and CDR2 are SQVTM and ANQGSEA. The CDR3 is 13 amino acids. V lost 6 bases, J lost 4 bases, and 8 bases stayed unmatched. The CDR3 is CSVRQGSAETQYF. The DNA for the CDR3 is TGCAGCGTGCGACAGGGATCTGCAGAGACCCAGTACTTC.

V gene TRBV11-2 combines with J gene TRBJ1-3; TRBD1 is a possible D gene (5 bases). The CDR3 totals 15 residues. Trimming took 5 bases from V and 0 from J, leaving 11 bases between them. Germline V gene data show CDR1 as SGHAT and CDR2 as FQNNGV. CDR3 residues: CASSPVGGSGNTIYF. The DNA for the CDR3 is TGTGCCAGCAGCCCCGTCGGGGGCTCTGGAAACACCATATATTTT.

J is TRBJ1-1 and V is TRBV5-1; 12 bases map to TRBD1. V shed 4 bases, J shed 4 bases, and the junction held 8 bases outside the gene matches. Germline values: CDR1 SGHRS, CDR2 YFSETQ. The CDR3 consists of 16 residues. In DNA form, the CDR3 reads TGCGCCAGCAGCCCCGCGGGACAGGGGGCGAGCACTGAAGCTTTCTTT. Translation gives CASSPAGQGASTEAFF. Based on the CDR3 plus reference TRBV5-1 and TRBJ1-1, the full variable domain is KAGVTQTPRYLIKTRGQQVTLSCSPISGHRSVSWYQQTPGQGLQFLFEYFSETQRNKGNFPGRFSGRQFSNSRSEMNVSTLELGDSALYLCASSPAGQGASTEAFFGQGTRLTVV.

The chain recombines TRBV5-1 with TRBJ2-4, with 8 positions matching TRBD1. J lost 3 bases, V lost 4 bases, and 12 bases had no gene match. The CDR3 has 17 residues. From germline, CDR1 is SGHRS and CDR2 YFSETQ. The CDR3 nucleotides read TGCGCCAGCAGCCCCGGCAGGGGGCAATCGGACAAAAACATTCAGTACTTC. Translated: CASSPGRGQSDKNIQYF.

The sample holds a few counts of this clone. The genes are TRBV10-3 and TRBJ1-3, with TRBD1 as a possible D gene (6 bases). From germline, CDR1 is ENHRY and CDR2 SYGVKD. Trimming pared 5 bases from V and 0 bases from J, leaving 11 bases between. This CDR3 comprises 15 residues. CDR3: CAISYTGFSGNTIYF. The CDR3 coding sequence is TGTGCCATCAGTTACACAGGGTTCTCTGGAAACACCATATATTTT.

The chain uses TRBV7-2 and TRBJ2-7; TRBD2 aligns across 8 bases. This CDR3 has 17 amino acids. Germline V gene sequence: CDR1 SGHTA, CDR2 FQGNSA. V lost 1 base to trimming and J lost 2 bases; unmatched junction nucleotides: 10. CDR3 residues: CASSLVGGGPRPYEQYF. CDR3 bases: TGTGCCAGCAGCTTAGTAGGCGGGGGGCCCCGCCCCTACGAGCAGTACTTC.

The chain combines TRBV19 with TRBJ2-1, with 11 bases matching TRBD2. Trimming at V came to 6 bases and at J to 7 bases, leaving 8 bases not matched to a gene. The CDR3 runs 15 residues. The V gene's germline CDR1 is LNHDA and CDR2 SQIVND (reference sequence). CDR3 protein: CASRTAASGGNEQFF. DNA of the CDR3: TGTGCCAGTAGGACAGCGGCTAGCGGGGGGAATGAGCAGTTCTTC.

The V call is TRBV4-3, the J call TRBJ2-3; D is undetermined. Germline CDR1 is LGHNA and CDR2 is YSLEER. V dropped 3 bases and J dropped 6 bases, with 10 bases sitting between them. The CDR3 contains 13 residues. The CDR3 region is CASSQVAVDTQYF. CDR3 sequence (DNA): TGCGCCAGCAGCCAGGTAGCTGTGGATACGCAGTATTTT.

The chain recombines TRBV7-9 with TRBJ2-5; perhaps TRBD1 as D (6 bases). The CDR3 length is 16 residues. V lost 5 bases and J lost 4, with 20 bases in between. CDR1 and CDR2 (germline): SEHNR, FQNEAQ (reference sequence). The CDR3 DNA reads TGTGCCAGCAGCCCCACGGCAGGGGCGATCGCAGAGACCCAGTACTTC. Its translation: CASSPTAGAIAETQYF.

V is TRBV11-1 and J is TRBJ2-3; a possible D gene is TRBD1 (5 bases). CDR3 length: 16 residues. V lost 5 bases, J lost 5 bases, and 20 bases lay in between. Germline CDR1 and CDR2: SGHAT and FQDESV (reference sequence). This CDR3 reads CASSPYRTKVGDTQYF. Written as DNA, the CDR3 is TGTGCCAGCAGCCCCTATCGGACAAAAGTGGGAGATACGCAGTATTTT.

In DNA, the CDR3 is TGTGCCATCACTCTCGAGGGAAACACTGAAGCTTTCTTT. Protein sequence: CAITLEGNTEAFF. This chain connects TRBV10-3 to TRBJ1-1, with D hard to call. Germline loops: CDR1 ENHRY, CDR2 SYGVKD. V was shortened by 7 bases and J by 2 bases, with 11 bases between the two germline ends. The CDR3 runs to 13 residues.

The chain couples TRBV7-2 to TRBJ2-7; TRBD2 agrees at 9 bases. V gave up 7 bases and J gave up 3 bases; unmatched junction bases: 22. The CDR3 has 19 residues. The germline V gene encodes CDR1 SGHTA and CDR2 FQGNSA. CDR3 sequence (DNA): TGTGCCAGCACAATTATTCTTCTAGCGGGGCCGCCTAATTACTACGAGCAGTACTTC. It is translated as CASTIILLAGPPNYYEQYF.

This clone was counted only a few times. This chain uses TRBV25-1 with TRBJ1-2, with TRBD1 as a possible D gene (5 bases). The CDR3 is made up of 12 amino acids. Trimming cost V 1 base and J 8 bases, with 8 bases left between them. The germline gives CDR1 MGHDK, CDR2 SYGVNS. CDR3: CASSEWGEGYTF. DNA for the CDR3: TGTGCCAGCAGTGAATGGGGGGAGGGCTACACCTTC.

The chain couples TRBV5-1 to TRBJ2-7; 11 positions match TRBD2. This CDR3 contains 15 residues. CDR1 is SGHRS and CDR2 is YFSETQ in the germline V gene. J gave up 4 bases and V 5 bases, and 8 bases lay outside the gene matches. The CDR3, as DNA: TGCGCCAGCAGTCGGATTAGCGGGGGGGCATACGAGCAGTACTTC. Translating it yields CASSRISGGAYEQYF.

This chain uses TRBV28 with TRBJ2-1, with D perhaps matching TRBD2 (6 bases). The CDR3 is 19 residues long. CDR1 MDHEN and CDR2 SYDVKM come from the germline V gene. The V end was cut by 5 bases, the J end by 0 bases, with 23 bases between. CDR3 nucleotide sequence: TGTGCCAGCAGTCCCCCTCTCCCAGCGGGCGACAGCTCCTACAATGAGCAGTTCTTC. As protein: CASSPPLPAGDSSYNEQFF.

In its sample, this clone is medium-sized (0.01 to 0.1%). The CDR3 reads CATSREKGPNYGYTF. The CDR3 DNA follows: TGTGCCACCAGCAGAGAAAAGGGGCCTAACTATGGCTACACCTTC. The chain carries TRBV15 and TRBJ1-2, with D tentatively TRBD1 (5 bases). The CDR3 is 15 amino acids. The V and J ends lost 0 bases and 0 bases respectively, with 8 bases between them. Germline lookup yields CDR1 LNHNV and CDR2 YYDKDF (reference sequence).

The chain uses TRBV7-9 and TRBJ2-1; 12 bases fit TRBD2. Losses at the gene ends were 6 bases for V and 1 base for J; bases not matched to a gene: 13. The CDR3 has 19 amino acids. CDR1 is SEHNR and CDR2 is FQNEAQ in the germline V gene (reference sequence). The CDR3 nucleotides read TGTGCCAGCAGGGGGTCCGGGACTAGCGGGCCACATTCCTACAATGAGCAGTTCTTC. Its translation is CASRGSGTSGPHSYNEQFF. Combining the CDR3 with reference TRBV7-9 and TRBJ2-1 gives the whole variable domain DTGVSQNPRHKITKRGQNVTFRCDPISEHNRLYWYRQTLGQGPEFLTYFQNEAQLEKSRLLSDRFSAERPKGSFSTLEIQRTEQGDSAMYLCASRGSGTSGPHSYNEQFFGPGTRLTVL.

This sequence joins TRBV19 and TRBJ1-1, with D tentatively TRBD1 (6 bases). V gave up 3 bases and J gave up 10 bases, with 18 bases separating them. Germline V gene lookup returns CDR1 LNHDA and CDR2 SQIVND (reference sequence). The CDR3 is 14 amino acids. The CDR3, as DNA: TGTGCCAGTAGTATCCTGACAGGCCGGGTAGGAGCTTTCTTT. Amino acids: CASSILTGRVGAFF.

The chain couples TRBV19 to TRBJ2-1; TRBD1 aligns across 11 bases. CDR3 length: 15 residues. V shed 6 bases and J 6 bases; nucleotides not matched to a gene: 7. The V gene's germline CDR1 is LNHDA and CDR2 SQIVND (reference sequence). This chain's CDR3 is CASSPDRGHFNEQFF. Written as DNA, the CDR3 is TGTGCCAGTAGCCCGGACAGGGGGCATTTCAATGAGCAGTTCTTC.

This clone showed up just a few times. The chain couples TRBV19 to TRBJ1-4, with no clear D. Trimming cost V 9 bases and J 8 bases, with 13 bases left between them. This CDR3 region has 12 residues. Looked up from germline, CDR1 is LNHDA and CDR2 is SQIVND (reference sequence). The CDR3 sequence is CASTLGREKLFF. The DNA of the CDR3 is TGTGCCAGCACCCTGGGGAGAGAAAAACTGTTTTTT.

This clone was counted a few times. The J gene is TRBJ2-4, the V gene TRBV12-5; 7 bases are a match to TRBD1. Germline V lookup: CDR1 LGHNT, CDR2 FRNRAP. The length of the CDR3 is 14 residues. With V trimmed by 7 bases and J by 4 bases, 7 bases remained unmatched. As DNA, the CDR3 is TGTGCTAGTGCCAAGGGACAGATTAAAAACATTCAGTACTTC. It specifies CASAKGQIKNIQYF.

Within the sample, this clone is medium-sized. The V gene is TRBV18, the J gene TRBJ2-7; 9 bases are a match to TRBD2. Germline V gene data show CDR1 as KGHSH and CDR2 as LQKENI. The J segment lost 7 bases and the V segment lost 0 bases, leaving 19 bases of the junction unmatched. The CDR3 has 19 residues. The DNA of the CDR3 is TGTGCCAGCTCACCACCGGGAGCGGGGGGACGACCAGGGTTGAGGGAGCAGTACTTC. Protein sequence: CASSPPGAGGRPGLREQYF. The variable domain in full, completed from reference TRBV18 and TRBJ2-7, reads NAGVMQNPRHLVRRRGQEARLRCSPMKGHSHVYWYRQLPEEGLKFMVYLQKENIIDESGMPKERFSAEFPKEGPSILRIQQVVRGDSAAYFCASSPPGAGGRPGLREQYFGPGTRLTVT.

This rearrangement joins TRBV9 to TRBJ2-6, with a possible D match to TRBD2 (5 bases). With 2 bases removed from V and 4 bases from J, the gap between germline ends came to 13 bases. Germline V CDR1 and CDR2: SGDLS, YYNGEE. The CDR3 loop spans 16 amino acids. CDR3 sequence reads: CASSVGRGWGANVLTF. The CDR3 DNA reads TGTGCCAGCAGCGTCGGACGGGGATGGGGGGCCAACGTCCTGACTTTC. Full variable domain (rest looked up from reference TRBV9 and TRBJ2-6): DSGVTQTPKHLITATGQRVTLRCSPRSGDLSVYWYQQSLDQGLQFLIQYYNGEERAKGNILERFSAQQFPDLHSELNLSSLELGDSALYFCASSVGRGWGANVLTFGAGSRLTVL.

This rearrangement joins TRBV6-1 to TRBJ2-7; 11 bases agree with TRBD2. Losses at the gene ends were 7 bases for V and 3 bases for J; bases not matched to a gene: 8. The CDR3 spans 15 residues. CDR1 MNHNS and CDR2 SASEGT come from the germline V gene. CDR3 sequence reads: CASIGGLAGGYEQYF. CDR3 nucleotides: TGTGCCAGCATAGGAGGACTAGCGGGTGGCTACGAGCAGTACTTC.